These 9 T cell receptor beta chains were sequenced from one sample in a study of Tregs in tolerant kidney transplant recipients (dated by TCRdb to the late 2010s). Library construction relied on the immunoSEQ multiplex PCR assay. TCRdb provides this immuneACCESS table in a form limited to in-frame rearrangements. Some clones are lacking; in checked studies, under half of them reflect an unresolved V gene, and why the rest are absent is not known. The sample table records under 50,000 clones; 95% to 96% of these occur just once. The top ten constitute 0.37% of the sample. What these receptors recognize is not known. Input material: Tregs from blood cultured with allogeneic cells. The receptors derive from a human donor in good health.

This clone is a singleton in its sample. The gene calls are TRBV7-2 and TRBJ2-5; D possibly corresponds to TRBD2 (5 bases). TRBJ2-7 matches the DNA end more closely, so the J call is doubtful. CDR1 and CDR2 (germline): SGHTA, FQGNSA. CDR3 length: 14 residues. The CDR3 DNA reads TGTGCCAGCAGCCGGCGGGCGGAATCCTACGAGCAGTACTTC. Its protein is CASSRRAESYEQYF.

The chain uses TRBV19 and TRBJ2-3; 8 bases match TRBD1. V dropped 3 bases and J dropped 0; count of bases not matched to a gene: 2. The CDR3 runs 15 residues. Germline CDR1 is LNHDA and CDR2 is SQIVND (reference sequence). The chain's CDR3 is CASSIHRGSTDTQYF. The CDR3 DNA reads TGTGCCAGTAGTATCCACAGGGGGAGCACAGATACGCAGTATTTT.

The CDR3 is CASSLVAGSYNEQFF. DNA of the CDR3: TGTGCCAGCAGCTTAGTGGCAGGCTCCTACAATGAGCAGTTCTTC. V and J are TRBV7-3 and TRBJ2-1; D is undetermined. The germline gives CDR1 SGHTA, CDR2 FQGTGA. Trimming shortened V by 2 bases and J by 0 bases, and 8 bases separated the two germline ends. CDR3 length equals 15 residues.

The chain combines TRBV5-5 with TRBJ2-5; 10 bases are shared with TRBD2. Losses at the gene ends were 0 bases for V and 5 bases for J; bases not matched to a gene: 10. This CDR3 is built from 17 residues. Germline-derived CDR1 and CDR2 are SGHKS and YYEKEE (reference sequence). CDR3 residues: CASSLAAAGGPSETQYF. Written as DNA, the CDR3 is TGTGCCAGCAGCTTGGCCGCAGCGGGAGGGCCATCCGAGACCCAGTACTTC.

The chain recombines TRBV7-3 with TRBJ2-1, with 12 bases matching TRBD2. Trimming at V came to 5 bases and at J to 3 bases, leaving 8 bases not matched to a gene. This CDR3 contains 17 residues. Germline-derived CDR1 and CDR2 are SGHTA and FQGTGA. CDR3 amino acids: CASSPRASGGVYNEQFF. CDR3 DNA sequence: TGTGCCAGCAGCCCAAGGGCTAGCGGGGGGGTCTACAATGAGCAGTTCTTC.

The chain combines TRBV6-5 with TRBJ2-7; D assignment may be TRBD1 or TRBD2 (5 bases each). The ends were cut back, 2 bases at V and 2 bases at J, with 10 bases in the middle. CDR1 and CDR2 from the germline V gene are MNHEY and SVGAGI. The CDR3 has 14 amino acids. CDR3 in amino acids: CASSYVGTTYEQYF. The DNA for the CDR3 is TGTGCCAGCAGTTACGTCGGGACCACCTACGAGCAGTACTTC.

The rearrangement uses TRBV6-5 and TRBJ1-4, with 8 bases identical to TRBD1. The CDR3 length is 12 residues. Germline CDR1 is MNHEY and CDR2 is SVGAGI. The junction had 2 bases not matched to a gene; V was cut back by 5 bases and J by 9 bases. In DNA form, the CDR3 reads TGTGCCAGCAGTCGGACAGGGCAAAAACTGTTTTTT. Amino acids: CASSRTGQKLFF.

This clone has only one observation. The rearrangement links TRBV5-1 to TRBJ2-7; D remains unclear. Trimming took off 4 bases at V and 3 bases at J, with 11 bases between the two ends. The CDR3 sequence is 13 residues long. Germline V gene lookup returns CDR1 SGHRS and CDR2 YFSETQ. The CDR3 here is CASSPTSFYEQYF. CDR3 DNA: TGCGCCAGCAGCCCTACCAGTTTCTACGAGCAGTACTTC. The whole variable domain, filled in from reference TRBV5-1 and TRBJ2-7, reads KAGVTQTPRYLIKTRGQQVTLSCSPISGHRSVSWYQQTPGQGLQFLFEYFSETQRNKGNFPGRFSGRQFSNSRSEMNVSTLELGDSALYLCASSPTSFYEQYFGPGTRLTVT.

The V call is TRBV7-9, the J call TRBJ1-1; the match to TRBD1 covers 10 bases. The CDR3 sequence is 15 residues long. V lost 1 base and J lost 1; bases outside the gene matches: 0. Germline CDR1 is SEHNR and CDR2 is FQNEAQ (reference sequence). The DNA for the CDR3 is TGTGCCAGCAGCTTAGGGGACAGGGGGAACACTGAAGCTTTCTTT. Protein: CASSLGDRGNTEAFF.